The 2 T cell receptor beta chains reported below all come from one sample, sequenced in a study of radiotherapy plus CTLA-4 blockade in lung cancer (dated by TCRdb to the late 2010s). Library prep was done by the immunoSEQ multiplex PCR assay. TCRdb limited this immuneACCESS table to in-frame rearrangements with V and J called. A share of clones is missing; checked studies link under half to unresolved V genes, and the rest is unexplained. The sample profile shows over 85,000 clones; roughly 80% of them were found once. 25% of the sample is taken by the ten largest. The material was peripheral blood, obtained from a patient treated with radiotherapy plus ipilimumab. These receptors all come from a human donor with non-small cell lung cancer that progressed on radiotherapy plus ipilimumab.

Only a few counts were recorded for this clone. J is TRBJ2-7 and V is TRBV15; TRBD2 agrees at 8 bases. V lost 9 bases, J lost 3 bases, and 10 bases stayed unmatched. The CDR3 consists of 14 residues. The V gene's germline CDR1 is LNHNV and CDR2 YYDKDF (reference sequence). CDR3 nucleotides: TGTGCCACTAAATCGACTAGCGAGCACTACGAGCAGTACTTC. Translation gives CATKSTSEHYEQYF.

The chain joins TRBV27 to TRBJ1-4; D not certain. CDR1 is MNHEY, CDR2 SMNVEV, per germline (reference sequence). Trimming cost V 6 bases and J 0 bases, with 11 bases left between them. The CDR3 length is 15 residues. The chain's CDR3 is CASRDRQATNEKLFF. CDR3 DNA sequence: TGTGCCAGCAGGGACCGACAAGCAACTAATGAAAAACTGTTTTTT.